The 21 T cell receptor beta chains below were found in one sample sequenced in a study of T cell repertoires in cytomegalovirus infection. TCRdb independently ran MiXCR on the reads; one entry per CDR3 protein. The sample includes 900,000 to 950,000 distinct CDR3 sequences, roughly 30% seen only once; the top ten take roughly 13%. No antigen has been assigned to these receptors. Sequencing was performed on cultured CD8+ T cells from PBMCs, taken from culture after CMV antigen stimulation. Receptors originate from a human donor in good health (CMV status not recorded). Some clones in this sample may be carry-over from other donors' samples.

There are a few counts of this clonotype. The rearrangement links TRBV29-1 to TRBJ2-7; D gene unclear. This CDR3 contains 12 residues. Germline values: CDR1 SQVTM, CDR2 ANQGSEA. Trimming took 4 bases from V and 2 from J, leaving 9 bases between them. The DNA for the CDR3 is TGCAGCGTTGCTAACGTTGCCTACGAGCAGTACTTC. Its translation: CSVANVAYEQYF.

J is TRBJ1-1 and V is TRBV7-9, with a possible D match to TRBD1 (5 bases). The CDR3 loop spans 11 amino acids. From germline, CDR1 is SEHNR and CDR2 FQNEAQ (reference sequence). V was cut by 8 bases and J by 5 bases, with 9 bases left in between. The CDR3: CASVSGTEAFF. Written as DNA, the CDR3 is TGTGCCAGCGTTTCAGGGACTGAAGCTTTCTTT.

The chain uses TRBV5-1 and TRBJ2-7; 10 nucleotides line up with TRBD1. Germline V gene lookup returns CDR1 SGHRS and CDR2 YFSETQ. CDR3 length: 14 amino acids. The V gene end was trimmed by 6 bases and the J gene end by 2 bases; junction bases not matched to a gene: 5. The CDR3 DNA reads TGCGCCAGCACTCCCGGGACAGGGGCCTACGAGCAGTACTTC. Translated, it gives CASTPGTGAYEQYF.

This clonotype was counted many times. DNA of the CDR3: TGTGCCAGCAGCTTAGGAGGAGGTCTCAACCAAGAGACCCAGTACTTC. Its protein product is CASSLGGGLNQETQYF. V gene TRBV7-6 combines with J gene TRBJ2-5, with D tentatively TRBD2 (5 bases). This CDR3 contains 16 residues. Germline loops: CDR1 SGHVS, CDR2 FNYEAQ. V gave up 1 base and J gave up 0 bases, with 12 bases separating them.

The rearrangement links TRBV10-1 to TRBJ1-1; D may be TRBD1 (5 bases). The V gene lost 8 bases and the J gene lost 4 bases, with 14 bases spanning the gap. This CDR3 is built from 13 residues. Germline V gene data show CDR1 as WNHNN and CDR2 as SYGVQD (reference sequence). CDR3 bases: TGCGCCAGCGAGGAGGGGTTCGGCACTGAAGCTTTCTTT. Residues: CASEEGFGTEAFF.

This clonotype was counted a few times. The chain joins TRBV27 to TRBJ1-1; 12 nucleotides match TRBD1. CDR3 length equals 17 residues. Trimming took 4 bases from V and 6 from J; bases not matched to a gene: 12. The germline V gene has CDR1 MNHEY and CDR2 SMNVEV (reference sequence). DNA of the CDR3: TGTGCCAGCAGTTCCCGCAGCTCCGGGACAGGGGGCTCTGAAGCTTTCTTT. Translated: CASSSRSSGTGGSEAFF.

The CDR3 loop reads CASSQRQTNTGELFF. The CDR3 nucleotides read TGTGCCAGCTCACAACGGCAGACGAACACCGGGGAGCTGTTTTTT. This chain connects TRBV19 to TRBJ2-2, with unresolved D. CDR3 length equals 15 residues. V lost 9 bases, J lost 0 bases, and 14 bases lay in between. Germline lookup yields CDR1 LNHDA and CDR2 SQIVND (reference sequence).

V and J are TRBV29-1 and TRBJ2-3; 8 bases match TRBD1. V lost 7 bases and J lost 3; bases outside the gene matches: 15. The CDR3 sequence is 16 residues long. Germline CDR1 SQVTM, CDR2 ANQGSEA. As DNA, the CDR3 is TGCAGCGCCGACATCTCGGACAGGGTCGGAACAGATACGCAGTATTTT. Translation: CSADISDRVGTDTQYF.

This rearrangement joins TRBV9 to TRBJ2-2; TRBD1 might be the D (5 bases). V lost 2 bases and J lost 3, with 8 bases in between. This CDR3 is built from 14 residues. CDR1 is SGDLS and CDR2 is YYNGEE in the germline V gene. The chain's CDR3 is CASSVGADTGELFF. The CDR3 DNA reads TGTGCCAGCAGCGTTGGGGCTGACACCGGGGAGCTGTTTTTT.

The chain is built from TRBV12-3 or TRBV12-4 and TRBJ2-7; D is unresolved. This CDR3 has 16 amino acids. The germline V and J ends were trimmed by 4 bases and 1 base, with 17 bases remaining between them. CDR3 coding DNA: TGTGCCAGCAGTTCCGCAGAAGGTCCACAATCCTACGAGCAGTACTTC. This gives the protein CASSSAEGPQSYEQYF.

This clonotype was picked up a small number of times. The CDR3 protein is CATSDQTGPRAVDGYTF. The CDR3 nucleotides read TGTGCCACCAGTGACCAGACAGGACCCAGGGCGGTGGATGGCTACACCTTC. The chain is built from TRBV24-1 and TRBJ1-2; D possibly corresponds to TRBD1 (6 bases). The CDR3 is made up of 17 amino acids. Germline-derived CDR1 and CDR2 are KGHDR and SFDVKD. The V end was cut by 4 bases, the J end by 6 bases, with 23 bases between.

This clonotype was observed at least ten times. This chain joins TRBV6-2 or TRBV6-3 and TRBJ2-7, with D perhaps TRBD1 (6 bases). V dropped 4 bases and J dropped 3 bases, with 10 bases sitting between them. There are 13 residues in the CDR3. Germline V gives CDR1 MNHEY, CDR2 SVGEGT. As DNA, the CDR3 is TGTGCCAGCAGTTGGGGGACAAACTACGAGCAGTACGTC. Translation: CASSWGTNYEQYV.

The J gene is TRBJ2-1, the V gene TRBV27; D is undetermined. The V end lost 2 bases, the J end lost 5 bases, and 4 bases lay between the germline ends. Germline V gene data show CDR1 as MNHEY and CDR2 as SMNVEV (reference sequence). This CDR3 contains 12 residues. The CDR3 nucleotides are TGTGCCAGCAGTTTACAGGACAATGAGCAGTTCTTC. As protein: CASSLQDNEQFF.

This chain uses TRBV6-2 or TRBV6-3 with TRBJ2-2; D is tentatively TRBD1 or TRBD2 (5 bases each). The CDR3 consists of 16 residues. The V end was cut by 7 bases, the J end by 0 bases, with 15 bases between. Germline V gene lookup returns CDR1 MNHEY and CDR2 SVGEGT. CDR3 sequence (DNA): TGTGCCAGCAATCCCGAGGTGGGACCGAACACCGGGGAGCTGTTTTTT. Protein: CASNPEVGPNTGELFF.

The rearrangement links TRBV19 to TRBJ2-1; TRBD1 might be the D (5 bases). Germline-derived CDR1 and CDR2 are LNHDA and SQIVND (reference sequence). Between the trimmed V and J ends, which lost 3 bases and 8 bases, there was a span of 14 bases. This CDR3 comprises 14 residues. The CDR3 is CASSIRTRKDEQFF. CDR3 nucleotides: TGTGCCAGTAGTATCCGGACAAGGAAAGATGAGCAGTTCTTC.

In its sample, this clonotype was seen many times. The J gene is TRBJ2-3, the V gene TRBV12-3 or TRBV12-4; 9 bases fit TRBD2. The V and J ends lost 8 bases and 0 bases, in that order; junction bases with no gene match: 3. The CDR3 totals 14 residues. The CDR3 loop reads CASGLAGSTDTQYF. CDR3 DNA sequence: TGTGCCAGCGGCCTAGCGGGGAGCACAGATACGCAGTATTTT.

V is TRBV25-1 and J is TRBJ2-5; D might be TRBD1 or TRBD2, each matching 6 bases. From germline, CDR1 is MGHDK and CDR2 SYGVNS. This CDR3 is 13 amino acids long. V lost 9 bases, J lost 2 bases, and 13 bases lay in between. The CDR3 DNA is TGTGCCAGTAACTCGGGGGCACAAGAGACCCAGTACTTC. It translates to CASNSGAQETQYF.

The sample holds a few counts of this clonotype. The chain employs TRBV5-4 and TRBJ2-1, with unresolved D. V was pared by 2 bases and J by 7 bases, with 10 bases between. The length of the CDR3 is 13 residues. The V gene's germline CDR1 is SGHNT and CDR2 YYREEE (reference sequence). CDR3 sequence reads: CASSFGQRNEQFF. CDR3 coding DNA: TGTGCCAGCAGCTTTGGGCAGAGGAATGAGCAGTTCTTC.

V usage is TRBV9 and J usage is TRBJ2-7; tentatively, D is TRBD1 (5 bases). Germline V CDR1 and CDR2: SGDLS, YYNGEE. The CDR3 sequence is 15 residues long. Between the trimmed V and J ends, which lost 2 bases and 3 bases, there was a span of 15 bases. The CDR3 sequence: CASSVNDSPFYEQYF. DNA for the CDR3: TGTGCCAGCAGCGTCAACGACAGCCCCTTCTACGAGCAGTACTTC.

This clonotype has a handful of counts. The chain recombines TRBV12-3 or TRBV12-4 with TRBJ2-5, with a possible D match to TRBD1 (6 bases). CDR3 size: 16 residues. V dropped 9 bases and J dropped 1 base, with 21 bases sitting between them. The CDR3 DNA is TGTGCCAGTAACCGGCACGGAACAGGGAGCCAAGAGACCCAGTACTTC. Its protein is CASNRHGTGSQETQYF.

A remark on this clonotype: A much bigger clone sits one base away, suggesting this may be a read error. The chain couples TRBV7-6 to TRBJ1-2; possibly TRBD1 for D (5 bases). The germline gives CDR1 SGHVS, CDR2 FNYEAQ. CDR3 length equals 16 residues. Trimming took off 5 bases at V and 4 bases at J, with 20 bases between the two ends. The DNA of the CDR3 is TGTGCCAGCAGCCTTAGTATAGGGACGTCTACCTATGGCTACACCTTC. It is translated as CASSLSIGTSTYGYTF.